This T cell receptor (beta chain) was recorded in a study of blood T cell repertoires in COVID-19. In the study's own analysis: Amplification of reference gene primers was used by the study to estimate nucleated cell counts. TCRdb's copy holds only in-frame clones and misses some; the assay was immunoSEQ multiplex PCR. V and J calls plus clone size are reproduced from that table; the DNA served to infer D and trimming. Among nearly 110,000 clones listed, around nine tenths were seen once. This CDR3 spans 14 amino acids. V was clipped by 5 bases and J by 4 bases; unmatched bases: 3. The germline CDR1 and CDR2 sequences are MNHEY and SVGAGI.

Sequencing input: peripheral blood. The rearrangement uses TRBV6-5 and TRBJ1-5, with 9 bases matching TRBD1. This sequence was found in a woman aged 30 to 39 with acute or convalescent COVID-19. CDR3 bases: TGTGCCAGCAGTCAACAGGGGGCTAATCAGCCCCAGCATTTT. Protein sequence: CASSQQGANQPQHF.